This T cell receptor (beta chain) originates from a study of blood T cell repertoires in COVID-19. About the research overall: Symptom resolution, clearance, or two negative PCRs marked the recovered donors of Cohort 3. Nucleic acid was either cDNA or gDNA, and it came from T cells, B-cell-depleted T cells, or PBMCs. Researchers got acute and convalescent COVID-19 samples from the United States, Italy and Spain.

Germline V gene data show CDR1 as MNHEY and CDR2 as SMNVEV (reference sequence). The CDR3 has 17 amino acids. V lost 5 bases, J lost 4 bases, and 6 bases stayed unmatched. Participants were aged 18 to 89 years, lived in 20 to 25 US areas, and enrolled virtually. The table came from immunoSEQ multiplex PCR; TCRdb's copy has only in-frame clones and leaves some out. The table records about 270,000 clones, approximately 90% of them present only once. Material for sequencing was PBMCs or T cells enriched from blood (not recorded which). This sequence was found in a woman aged 55-69 years in a cohort exposed to, infected with or recovered from COVID-19 (not recorded which). J is TRBJ2-1 and V is TRBV27, with 15 positions matching TRBD2. CDR3 amino acids: CASSTRTSGREYNEQFF. CDR3 bases: TGTGCCAGCAGTACTCGGACTAGCGGGAGGGAATACAATGAGCAGTTCTTC.